This T cell receptor beta chain comes out of a study of cytomegalovirus exposure and HLA in healthy donors. Study-level results: In a later analysis, a missense DCLRE1C variant was linked to TCR beta V- and J-gene trimming. Earlier analysis yielded a pattern in which most TCR beta V segments were productive about 90% or about 30% of the time.

The primer mix had 60 Vbeta and 13 Jbeta primers. The method was immunoSEQ multiplex PCR; TCRdb's version includes in-frame clones alone and lacks a portion of them. The table shows 210,000 or so clones, with around 86% occurring only once. To note about this clone: Its specificity is unknown.

The CDR3 extends over 14 amino acids. The germline V gene has CDR1 SGHRS and CDR2 YFSETQ. The V and J ends lost 0 bases and 2 bases respectively, with 9 bases between them. Sequencing was done on a sample of PBMCs. The receptor was isolated from a woman aged 45 to 65 in good health and CMV-seropositive. The chain uses TRBV5-1 and TRBJ2-7; D unresolved. CDR3: CASSLESTTYEQYF. DNA of the CDR3: TGCGCCAGCAGCTTGGAATCTACCACCTACGAGCAGTACTTC.